A single sample gave rise to the 28 T cell receptor beta chains below, sequenced in a study of OX40 agonist ivuxolimab in advanced cancers. Clones were sequenced by immunoSEQ multiplex PCR, and TCRdb holds only the in-frame ones, with some missing. This table holds 60,000 to 100,000 clones, about 90% found once. This sample comprised CD4+ or CD8+ T cells sorted from blood, obtained in a trial of the OX40 agonist ivuxolimab. These receptors all stem from an adult with an advanced solid tumor such as melanoma, head and neck, liver or kidney cancer.

The chain joins TRBV6-5 to TRBJ1-1, with TRBD1 as a possible D gene (5 bases). CDR1 and CDR2 from the germline V gene are MNHEY and SVGAGI. The CDR3 loop spans 13 amino acids. CDR3 sequence reads: CDKQVGDDTEAFF. DNA for the CDR3: TGTGACAAACAAGTGGGGGATGACACTGAAGCTTTCTTT.

The chain recombines TRBV6-5 with TRBJ2-7; D possibly corresponds to TRBD2 (6 bases). The V end was cut by 6 bases, the J end by 3 bases, with 9 bases between. The germline V gene has CDR1 MNHEY and CDR2 SVGAGI. The CDR3 sequence is 12 residues long. The CDR3 loop is CASRGGNYEQYF. CDR3 sequence (DNA): TGTGCCAGCAGAGGAGGGAACTACGAGCAGTACTTC.

The chain links TRBV5-1 to TRBJ2-7; D is perhaps TRBD1 or TRBD2 (5 bases each). The germline V gene encodes CDR1 SGHRS and CDR2 YFSETQ. The CDR3 runs 14 residues. Between the trimmed V and J ends, which lost 4 bases and 3 bases, there was a span of 14 bases. This CDR3 reads CASSPFGDHYEQYF. CDR3 nucleotide sequence: TGCGCCAGCAGCCCTTTCGGGGACCACTACGAGCAGTACTTC.

This clone was observed a single time. The chain links TRBV15 to TRBJ1-1, with D possibly matching TRBD1 (5 bases). CDR3 size: 14 residues. Deletions cut 1 base from V and 2 bases from J, with 8 bases between. Germline V gene sequence: CDR1 LNHNV, CDR2 YYDKDF (reference sequence). The CDR3 DNA reads TGTGCCACCAGCAGAGGGGGGACTAACACTGAAGCTTTCTTT. This codes for CATSRGGTNTEAFF.

The chain combines TRBV2 with TRBJ2-1; 11 nucleotides match TRBD1. Germline CDR1 is SNHLY and CDR2 is FYNNEI. V trimming: 6 bases; J trimming: 9 bases; junction bases outside the gene matches: 7. CDR3 size: 14 residues. The CDR3 nucleotides read TGTGCCAGCAGAGGGACAGGGGGGGTGGGTGAGCAGTTCTTC. It yields the protein CASRGTGGVGEQFF.

The chain couples TRBV29-1 to TRBJ1-2; no clear D gene. This CDR3 region has 14 residues. The germline V gene encodes CDR1 SQVTM and CDR2 ANQGSEA. V lost 3 bases and J 4 bases, leaving 15 bases between the germline ends. CDR3 loop: CSVDTRSLAYGYTF. The CDR3, as DNA: TGCAGCGTTGACACCCGGAGCCTCGCCTATGGCTACACCTTC.

This chain uses TRBV2 with TRBJ1-2, with a possible D match to TRBD1 (6 bases). CDR3 length: 15 amino acids. Trimming shortened V by 4 bases and J by 0 bases, and 12 bases separated the two germline ends. Germline lookup yields CDR1 SNHLY and CDR2 FYNNEI. This CDR3 is CASSGTGHPNYGYTF. DNA for the CDR3: TGTGCCAGCAGTGGCACAGGGCATCCTAACTATGGCTACACCTTC.

The genes are TRBV5-4 and TRBJ1-2; maybe TRBD1 (6 bases). This CDR3 region has 16 residues. Per germline, CDR1 SGHNT and CDR2 YYREEE (reference sequence). V was pared by 3 bases and J by 0 bases, with 15 bases between. The CDR3 sequence is CASSSSRDKANYGYTF. For the CDR3, the DNA is TGTGCCAGCAGCTCTTCGCGGGACAAAGCTAACTATGGCTACACCTTC.

This chain uses TRBV5-8 with TRBJ2-6; D unresolved. The CDR3 length is 15 residues. Per the germline V gene, CDR1 is SGHTS and CDR2 is YDEGEE. V lost 2 bases, J lost 1 base, and 7 bases lay in between. CDR3 sequence: CASSFWASGANVLTF. Written as DNA, the CDR3 is TGTGCCAGCAGCTTTTGGGCATCTGGGGCCAACGTCCTGACTTTC. Based on the CDR3 plus reference TRBV5-8 and TRBJ2-6, the full variable domain is EAGVTQSPTHLIKTRGQQATLRCSPISGHTSVYWYQQALGLGLQFLLWYDEGEERNRGNFPPRFSGRQFPNYSSELNVNALELEDSALYLCASSFWASGANVLTFGAGSRLTVL.

The rearrangement joins TRBV7-8 to TRBJ2-2; TRBD2 matches at 9 bases. This CDR3 has 19 amino acids. With 1 base clipped from V and 0 bases from J, the junction kept 9 bases outside the gene matches. The V gene's germline CDR1 is SGHVS and CDR2 FQNEAQ. CDR3 in amino acids: CASSLGRIAGAANTGELFF. The CDR3 DNA reads TGTGCCAGCAGCTTAGGGAGGATAGCGGGAGCCGCGAACACCGGGGAGCTGTTTTTT.

This chain connects TRBV9 to TRBJ2-5; 9 nucleotides match TRBD2. J gave up 0 bases and V 0 bases, and 3 bases lay outside the gene matches. This CDR3 has 16 residues. Germline values: CDR1 SGDLS, CDR2 YYNGEE. The CDR3 bases are TGTGCCAGCAGCGTAGGCCCTAGCGGGAACCAAGAGACCCAGTACTTC. Its translation: CASSVGPSGNQETQYF.

The chain combines TRBV4-1 with TRBJ2-1; possible D gene TRBD2, 5 bases. Per germline, CDR1 MGHRA and CDR2 YSYEKL. V lost 3 bases and J lost 0, with 9 bases in between. The CDR3 has 15 amino acids. The CDR3 nucleotides are TGCGCCAGCAGCCACGGACTTATCTCCTACAATGAGCAGTTCTTC. This encodes CASSHGLISYNEQFF.

This sequence joins TRBV9 and TRBJ2-1; TRBD1 matches 9 bases. Germline CDR1 and CDR2: SGDLS and YYNGEE. The CDR3 is 17 amino acids. J gave up 8 bases and V 0 bases, and 12 bases lay outside the gene matches. The CDR3: CASSVGVRQGGMDEQFF. The CDR3, as DNA: TGTGCCAGCAGCGTAGGAGTCAGACAGGGGGGAATGGATGAGCAGTTCTTC.

This clone occurred once. The chain uses TRBV12-5 and TRBJ2-3; D gene unclear. Trimming stripped 7 bases from V and 5 bases from J, with 19 bases between. The CDR3 runs to 15 residues. Germline V gene lookup returns CDR1 LGHNT and CDR2 FRNRAP. The CDR3 DNA sequence: TGTGCTAGTGCCCCCTCTTGGGTCTCCCAAGATACGCAGTATTTT. This codes for CASAPSWVSQDTQYF.

The V gene is TRBV6-1, the J gene TRBJ1-5, with TRBD1 matching 7 bases. Trimming at V came to 4 bases and at J to 3 bases, leaving 3 bases not matched to a gene. CDR3 length: 14 amino acids. Per the germline V gene, CDR1 is MNHNS and CDR2 is SASEGT. CDR3 in DNA: TGTGCCAGCAGTGGACAGGGTTACAATCAGCCCCAGCATTTT. It is translated as CASSGQGYNQPQHF.

The CDR3 loop is CASSVGVGPKEGYEQYF. CDR3 in DNA: TGTGCCAGCAGCGTAGGTGTCGGGCCCAAGGAAGGCTACGAGCAGTACTTC. The chain is built from TRBV9 and TRBJ2-7; no definite D call. Trimming took 0 bases from V and 3 from J, leaving 19 bases between them. Germline V CDR1 and CDR2: SGDLS, YYNGEE. This CDR3 is 17 amino acids long.

The V gene is TRBV28, the J gene TRBJ2-2, with D perhaps TRBD2 (5 bases). CDR3 length: 14 amino acids. Germline CDR1 MDHEN, CDR2 SYDVKM. V was shortened by 6 bases and J by 2 bases, with 10 bases between the two germline ends. The CDR3 is CASRPSRNTGELFF. For the CDR3, the DNA is TGTGCCAGCAGACCTAGCAGAAACACCGGGGAGCTGTTTTTT.

The genes are TRBV9 and TRBJ1-1; unclear D gene. The V and J ends lost 6 bases and 5 bases respectively, with 14 bases between them. Looked up from germline, CDR1 is SGDLS and CDR2 is YYNGEE. The CDR3 runs 13 residues. The chain's CDR3 is CASTAVAGTEAFF. The CDR3 DNA is TGTGCCAGCACGGCCGTAGCGGGGACTGAAGCTTTCTTT. The full variable domain, rest sourced from reference TRBV9 and TRBJ1-1, is DSGVTQTPKHLITATGQRVTLRCSPRSGDLSVYWYQQSLDQGLQFLIQYYNGEERAKGNILERFSAQQFPDLHSELNLSSLELGDSALYFCASTAVAGTEAFFGQGTRLTVV.

The chain recombines TRBV9 with TRBJ2-2; no firm D call. The V end was cut by 0 bases, the J end by 4 bases, with 10 bases between. CDR3 size: 15 residues. Germline assignment: CDR1 SGDLS and CDR2 YYNGEE. CDR3 protein: CASSVASGATGELFF. CDR3 DNA: TGTGCCAGCAGCGTAGCTTCGGGCGCCACCGGGGAGCTGTTTTTT.

The chain employs TRBV11-2 and TRBJ2-7; no firm D call. Germline V gene sequence: CDR1 SGHAT, CDR2 FQNNGV. This CDR3 spans 12 amino acids. Trimming shortened V by 0 bases and J by 12 bases, and 12 bases separated the two germline ends. CDR3: CASSLEYLAPYF. The CDR3 DNA sequence: TGTGCCAGCAGCTTAGAGTACCTTGCCCCGTACTTC.

The chain couples TRBV11-3 to TRBJ2-4, with 8 bases lining up with TRBD2. CDR3 length equals 18 residues. From germline, CDR1 is SGHNT and CDR2 YENEEA. The V and J ends lost 5 bases and 2 bases, in that order; junction bases with no gene match: 14. Written as DNA, the CDR3 is TGTGCCAGCAGCCAAGCAGGCGCGGGAGGTGGATCCAAAAACATTCAGTACTTC. It yields the protein CASSQAGAGGGSKNIQYF.

This clone was seen once. This rearrangement joins TRBV11-2 to TRBJ2-1; 8 nucleotides match TRBD2. This CDR3 is 16 amino acids long. Per the germline V gene, CDR1 is SGHAT and CDR2 is FQNNGV. V shed 8 bases and J 0 bases; nucleotides not matched to a gene: 9. CDR3 amino acids: CASGKIAGSSYNEQFF. CDR3 DNA: TGTGCCAGCGGCAAAATAGCGGGGAGCTCCTACAATGAGCAGTTCTTC.

The V and J genes are TRBV7-9 and TRBJ1-4, with 7 bases aligning to TRBD1. V lost 5 bases and J lost 6; bases outside the gene matches: 9. This CDR3 has 15 residues. Germline V gene sequence: CDR1 SEHNR, CDR2 FQNEAQ (reference sequence). The DNA of the CDR3 is TGTGCCAGCAGCCCAGACAGGGATACGGATGAAAAACTGTTTTTT. Translation: CASSPDRDTDEKLFF.

V usage is TRBV9 and J usage is TRBJ2-2, with 9 bases matching TRBD1. This CDR3 spans 16 amino acids. The germline gives CDR1 SGDLS, CDR2 YYNGEE. V lost 3 bases, J lost 7 bases, and 10 bases stayed unmatched. CDR3 in amino acids: CASSADRGQGSGELFF. Here the CDR3 DNA reads TGTGCCAGCAGCGCCGATAGAGGACAGGGGAGCGGGGAGCTGTTTTTT.

In its sample, this clone was seen a few times. In nucleotides, the CDR3 is TGTGCCAGCAGTTACTCTGCAGGGGGCTACACTGAAGCTTTCTTT. Translation gives CASSYSAGGYTEAFF. This sequence joins TRBV6-5 and TRBJ1-1; 8 bases match TRBD1. Germline trimming cut 0 bases from V and 3 bases from J; bases unmatched to any gene: 3. The CDR3 spans 15 residues. The germline CDR1 and CDR2 sequences are MNHEY and SVGAGI.

V and J are TRBV4-3 and TRBJ2-2; D unresolved. CDR1 LGHNA and CDR2 YSLEER come from the germline V gene. This CDR3 region has 14 residues. V shed 1 base and J shed 0 bases, with 3 bases lying between them. The CDR3 spells CASSQGANTGELFF. In nucleotides, the CDR3 is TGCGCCAGCAGCCAAGGGGCGAACACCGGGGAGCTGTTTTTT.

The chain links TRBV18 to TRBJ1-1, with TRBD1 matching over 7 bases. Germline V gene data show CDR1 as KGHSH and CDR2 as LQKENI. V was clipped by 3 bases and J by 3 bases; unmatched bases: 4. The CDR3 has 14 amino acids. The CDR3 nucleotides are TGTGCCAGCTCACCGACAGGGAAGGACACTGAAGCTTTCTTT. This encodes CASSPTGKDTEAFF. Complete variable domain (other parts from reference TRBV18 and TRBJ1-1): NAGVMQNPRHLVRRRGQEARLRCSPMKGHSHVYWYRQLPEEGLKFMVYLQKENIIDESGMPKERFSAEFPKEGPSILRIQQVVRGDSAAYFCASSPTGKDTEAFFGQGTRLTVV.

The V and J genes are TRBV2 and TRBJ2-3; 13 nucleotides agree with TRBD2. This CDR3 is built from 19 residues. The germline CDR1 and CDR2 sequences are SNHLY and FYNNEI. After removal of 3 bases from V and 3 bases from J, the junction contained 12 bases not matched to a gene. CDR3 bases: TGTGCCAGCAGTGACCACCCCTTTGGACTAGCGGGAGAGACAGATACGCAGTATTTT. It encodes CASSDHPFGLAGETDTQYF.